This note documents a single TCR beta chain sequence. Original analysis: Counts of nucleated cells, estimated from reference gene primer amplification, were obtained. Sequencing used immunoSEQ multiplex PCR; TCRdb keeps in-frame clones, though not all of them. V and J calls and clone size are copied from that table; D and trimming were computed from the DNA. The sample yields 250,000 or so clones, 84% seen once. These data originate in a study of blood T cell repertoires in COVID-19. Study details: From the United States, Italy and Spain came samples of acute and convalescent COVID-19. From T cells, B-cell-depleted T cells, or PBMCs came the material, which was cDNA or gDNA.

This CDR3 has 16 amino acids. With 4 bases clipped from V and 5 bases from J, the junction kept 9 bases outside the gene matches. The V gene's germline CDR1 is SGHRS and CDR2 YFSETQ. The sample taken for sequencing was peripheral blood. The sequence was obtained from a man aged 40-49 years who had recovered from COVID-19. The chain is built from TRBV5-1 and TRBJ2-5, with TRBD2 matching 12 bases. The CDR3 loop reads CASSVKTSGSGETQYF. The CDR3 coding sequence is TGCGCCAGCAGCGTAAAGACTAGCGGGAGCGGTGAGACCCAGTACTTC.